This T cell receptor (beta chain) derives from a study of cytomegalovirus exposure and HLA in healthy donors (dated by TCRdb to between 2016 and 2019). About the investigation overall: An earlier analysis of 587 of the donors reported 276 Gb of sequence data and 100 million to 120 million unique TCR beta sequences obtained from 180 million or so T cells. Approximately 300 gigabases of sequencing data and around 80 million unique TCR sequences made up an early release that covered approximately 700 HLA-typed donors. Of the 300 to 500 genotyped donors, 75% to 85% were placed in the genetic ancestry cluster associated with self-reported Caucasian donors. The aim of the study was to test whether cataloging public T cell receptors could identify signatures of past pathogen exposure. The study used immunosequencing to profile the T cell repertoires of approximately 650 subjects and linked those repertoires to cytomegalovirus serostatus. In addition to the first cohort of approximately 650 subjects, a separate validation cohort of under 150 different subjects was used. The study combined high-throughput TCR immunosequencing, statistical association of individual TCRs with disease status, and machine learning to predict cytomegalovirus infection status. A later analysis re-analyzed previously published TCR beta repertoires from 666 donors and added high-resolution HLA genotyping to study TCR occurrence patterns. Rather than drawing on any new phenotypic data, the later analysis identified candidate immune exposures from TCR beta sequences and the way those sequences occurred across donors. An earlier analysis of around 580 of the donors used high-throughput TCR beta sequencing to judge whether each TCR beta V gene segment behaved as functional or pseudogenic. Donor age, sex, ethnicity and CMV serostatus were compiled alongside the repertoire data. Genome-wide SNP genotypes for about 65% of the roughly 670 donors were used in a later genetic analysis, which treated that subset as a discovery cohort. Every repertoire in the discovery cohort had been generated on one and the same sequencing platform. HLA typing included class I and class II loci at four-digit resolution. The number of donors typed differed by locus, with roughly 629-640 for A, B, C, DRB1 and DQB1, approximately 500 for DQA1, some 570 for DPA1, and 472 for DPB1. About 5 DR-DQ haplotypes were handled as single units for association and clustering, since linkage in the cohort was strong. Among roughly 400 genotyped donors of the cohort, an average of roughly 230,000 unique TCR beta nucleotide sequences was sequenced per donor, of which approximately 19% were non-productive.

A note on this clone: The clone's antigen remains unknown. Base-call qualities are not available, and no considerably larger clone is one nucleotide away.

V trim: 5 bases; J trim: 0 bases; unmatched bases: 5. The CDR3, from cysteine to phenylalanine, totals 15 residues. Solely the CDR3 DNA is kept, with 45 bases framed from the first base. From the germline V gene (reference sequence), CDR1 is LNHDA and CDR2 is SQIVND. Receptor libraries were prepared by the immunoSEQ multiplex PCR assay. The multiplex PCR relied on a mix of 60 forward primers for TCR Vbeta segments and 13 reverse primers for TCR Jbeta segments. The CDR3 region of rearranged TCR beta genes was amplified from genomic DNA by a multiplex PCR assay. Amplified TCR beta libraries were sequenced as 87-base-pair reads on the Illumina HiSeq System. For the original study's pipeline: A later analysis counted approximately 84 million unique TCR beta chains across the 550 to 750 repertoires, and some 11 million of these chains were shared by at least two donors. Raw reads were error-corrected and collapsed into unique sequences by a nearest-neighbor algorithm in which closely related sequences were merged to remove PCR and sequencing errors. To assign V, D and J gene segments, CDR3 sequences were aligned to IMGT reference sequences. For a sequence to be retained, at least a six-nucleotide match to both a V gene segment and a J gene segment was required. Rearrangements were classified as productive when the CDR3 lacked stop codons and remained in frame with V and J, and all other rearrangements were classified as non-productive. Following IMGT convention, CDR3 was defined as the stretch from the second conserved V-encoded cysteine up to the conserved J-encoded phenylalanine. The earlier analysis of about 620 of the donors excluded sequences that lacked an unambiguous match to a single V gene segment. In an earlier analysis of approximately 500 of the donors, a V segment was called functional when productive rearrangements were above 56.7%, and segregating when the standard deviation between donors exceeded 5%. A statistical classification framework was built to diagnose cytomegalovirus status from the catalog of TCR beta chain sequences. In a later analysis, TCR nucleotide sequences were compared against IMGT/GENE-DB human TR gene sequences so that V and J genes could be assigned. A later analysis assigned CDR3 sequences and most-parsimonious VDJ recombination scenarios with the TCRdist pipeline. In a later analysis, each TCR beta chain was defined by its CDR3 amino acid sequence together with its V-gene family, and reads without a unique V-gene family were excluded. In a later analysis, 450 to 600 highly shared, low-generation-probability nucleotide sequences were removed to address suspected cross-contamination and a sequencing artifact. A later analysis calculated a clonal expansion index for each public chain from normalized within-repertoire ranks of inferred template counts. A later analysis computed generation probabilities with a VDJ recombination model fitted to out-of-frame rearrangements, and checked the results against IGoR. Hypergeometric tests were used in a later analysis to score TCR-TCR, TCR-HLA and TCR-CMV co-occurrence, with a repertoire-size bias correction applied to the TCR pairs. In a later analysis, false discovery rates were estimated by permuting HLA or CMV assignments 20 times. In a later analysis, co-occurring TCRs were grouped with DBSCAN, and TCRdist sequence similarity was added when clustering was performed within HLA-allele-positive subsets. Repertoires with fewer than 30,000 or more than 120,000 public chains were left out of co-occurrence clustering, as were about five repertoires with anomalous nucleotide sharing. TCRdb retrieved this table from immuneACCESS and kept in-frame rearrangements only. Not all clones are present; in checked studies, unresolved V genes account for under half, and no reason is known for the remainder. That table supplies the V and J calls and clone size; D and trimming were determined from the DNA. A total of tens of thousands of clones appear in this sample, 79% of them only once. The top ten hold around 2.5% of the sample.

What the research found in general, with its limitations: A total of 150 to 200 TCR beta chains were listed by the study as associated with cytomegalovirus. Specific HLA alleles were associated with 16,951 TCR beta sequences at a false discovery rate of 0.05 in a later analysis. Most CMV-associated TCR beta chains appeared to be HLA-restricted in a later analysis, and the HLA associations seemed to be driven largely by CMV exposure. Assigning TCR associations to individual alleles was difficult when HLA alleles, especially DR and DQ, strongly co-occurred. The sequencing pipeline was judged likely to have produced a cluster of highly shared sequence variants as a technical artifact. In an earlier analysis of fewer than 750 of the donors, most TCR beta V segments were observed in productive rearrangements about 87% or about 30% of the time, broadly matching IMGT annotations. Across donors, most TCR sequences were observed very rarely, whereas some public TCRs were present in many individuals. The authors suggested that the approach could potentially be extended to other disease states and immunological phenotypes. The classifier was reported to diagnose cytomegalovirus status with high specificity and sensitivity in both the original cohort and the validation cohort. Because HLA typing was missing for some donors at each locus, association tests included only the typed subset. V-gene and J-gene trimming of TCR beta chains was associated with a missense DCLRE1C variant in a later genetic analysis, and the association was replicated in an independent cohort. The earlier analysis of nearly 600 of the donors excluded roughly 16 rarely observed V segments, including chromosome 9 orphons, because counts were too low. In a later analysis, several top co-occurrence clusters were reported to appear linked to parvovirus B19, influenza, CMV and Epstein-Barr virus. A further reported finding was that TCR beta sequences accurately predicted the HLA-A and HLA-B alleles for most subjects in the first cohort. A later genetic analysis reported fewer N-insertions in productive TCRs among donors in an Asian-associated ancestry cluster than the roughly 690-donor mean. In a later analysis, HLA-associated TCR beta chains showed more clonal expansion and lower generation probabilities than non-associated chains that were equally common. Linkage disequilibrium might explain the correlated functional status among segregating V segments, but an unknown experimental factor could not be ruled out. Because the 87-base-pair reads could not distinguish some IMGT-functional V segments, including TRBV6-2 and TRBV6-3, those segments were excluded. Only TCR beta chains were sequenced in this cohort, and the absence of alpha or paired-chain data limited detectable features. In vitro tests confirmed that a few of the cytomegalovirus-associated TCR beta chains recognize cytomegalovirus antigens. Roughly uniform sequencing depth across donors was assumed in presence/absence analyses, although this assumption may not hold. In a later analysis, the rate of TCR association differed among HLA loci, with DRB1 alleles having the most associated TCRs and HLA-C alleles having the fewest. Immune exposure information for the cohort was limited to CMV serostatus.

The cohort was made up of approximately 670 healthy bone marrow donors. Cohort members were all nominally healthy when sampled, although unrecorded immune exposures were likely present. The donor tested CMV seronegative and was one of the 352 seronegative cohort members. A peripheral blood sample was provided by each donor, and peripheral blood mononuclear cells were used for TCR beta sequencing. The Qiagen DNeasy Blood Extraction Kit was used to extract genomic DNA from the blood cell samples. The sample was PBMCs. The chain is made from TRBV19 and TRBJ2-7; 9 of the junction bases match TRBD1. The TCR sequence derives from a young man in good health and CMV-seronegative. The CDR3 region reads CASSSRTGASYEQYF. The nucleotide sequence reads TGTGCCAGTAGTTCCCGGACAGGGGCCTCCTACGAGCAGTACTTC.